This entry lists 32 T cell receptor beta chains sequenced from one sample in a study of blood T cells in healthy people across ages. Using a J-beta primer mix together with a sample-barcoded 5' primer, a second PCR was run for roughly 7 to 12 cycles. TCRdb independently ran MiXCR on the 5' RACE reads; one entry per CDR3 protein. The sample has approximately 800,000 distinct CDR3 sequences, 58% seen once; the top ten hold approximately 21%. Specimen: blood. The receptor set was obtained from a man aged 25 to 40 in good health.

This clonotype showed up just a few times. The chain joins TRBV7-9 to TRBJ2-7; D is ambiguous. The CDR3 is 15 residues long. V lost 1 base and J 2 bases, leaving 12 bases between the germline ends. Per germline, CDR1 SEHNR and CDR2 FQNEAQ (reference sequence). This chain's CDR3 is CASSLDSSDPYEQYF. CDR3 bases: TGTGCCAGCAGCTTAGACAGCTCTGATCCCTACGAGCAGTACTTC.

This clonotype showed up just a few times. The genes are TRBV4-3 and TRBJ2-3; 9 bases map to TRBD2. This CDR3 has 16 amino acids. Trimming took 1 base from V and 5 from J; bases not matched to a gene: 7. Per germline, CDR1 LGHNA and CDR2 YSLEER. The CDR3 DNA sequence: TGCGCCAGCAGCCAAGTTCTCGCGGGAGGGGAAGATACGCAGTATTTT. Residues: CASSQVLAGGEDTQYF.

This clonotype was observed a handful of times. The chain combines TRBV3-1 with TRBJ2-3, with D hard to call. Trimming stripped 2 bases from V and 7 bases from J, with 4 bases between. CDR3 length equals 11 residues. From germline, CDR1 is LGHDT and CDR2 YNNKEL (reference sequence). For the CDR3, the DNA is TGTGCCAGCAGCCAAAGAAATACGCAGTATTTT. It yields the protein CASSQRNTQYF.

The rearrangement joins TRBV7-6 to TRBJ2-1; unclear D gene. Germline assignment: CDR1 SGHVS and CDR2 FNYEAQ. The V and J ends lost 4 bases and 15 bases respectively, with 16 bases between them. The CDR3 totals 12 residues. CDR3 loop: CASSSPSLGPFF. CDR3 DNA: TGTGCCAGCAGCTCTCCCTCTTTAGGGCCGTTCTTC.

The chain's CDR3 is CASSLGARTSAYNEQFF. CDR3 DNA sequence: TGTGCCAGCAGCTTAGGGGCCCGGACTAGCGCCTACAATGAGCAGTTCTTC. V gene TRBV13 combines with J gene TRBJ2-1; TRBD2 matches 9 bases. The CDR3 runs to 17 residues. The trim removed 0 bases at V and 2 bases at J, leaving 5 bases unmatched. The V gene's germline CDR1 is PRHDT and CDR2 FYEKMQ (reference sequence).

The genes are TRBV7-3 and TRBJ2-5, with D unresolved. TRBJ2-7 explains the end of the DNA better; the J call may be wrong. The CDR3 loop spans 14 amino acids. Germline values: CDR1 SGHTA, CDR2 FQGTGA. The CDR3 sequence is CASSLRHRTYEQYF. CDR3 coding DNA: TGTGCCAGCAGCCTCAGACACCGTACCTACGAGCAGTACTTC.

The chain combines TRBV7-2 with TRBJ2-3; D gene unclear. The V gene lost 6 bases and the J gene lost 6 bases, with 19 bases spanning the gap. Germline CDR1 reads SGHTA; CDR2 reads FQGNSA. The CDR3 is 15 residues long. This CDR3 reads CASRDPGLRADTQYF. The CDR3 nucleotides read TGTGCCAGCAGAGATCCCGGCCTACGAGCTGATACGCAGTATTTT. Filled out from reference TRBV7-2 and TRBJ2-3, the complete variable domain reads GAGVSQSPSNKVTEKGKDVELRCDPISGHTALYWYRQSLGQGLEFLIYFQGNSAPDKSGLPSDRFSAERTGGSVSTLTIQRTQQEDSAVYLCASRDPGLRADTQYFGPGTRLTVL.

The chain recombines TRBV20-1 with TRBJ1-1; no clear D. V lost 8 bases and J lost 2, with 12 bases in between. CDR1 and CDR2 (germline): DFQATT, SNEGSKA (reference sequence). The CDR3 has 12 residues. For the CDR3, the DNA is TGCAGTACGTTGACCGATAACACTGAAGCTTTCTTT. Protein: CSTLTDNTEAFF.

This clonotype was picked up a small number of times. This chain connects TRBV4-1 to TRBJ2-5; TRBD1 matches 10 bases. CDR1 is MGHRA, CDR2 YSYEKL, per germline. The CDR3 extends over 16 amino acids. V lost 0 bases, J lost 2 bases, and 3 bases stayed unmatched. In DNA form, the CDR3 reads TGCGCCAGCAGCCAAGAGTGGACAGGGGGGCAAGAGACCCAGTACTTC. It yields the protein CASSQEWTGGQETQYF.

On this clonotype itself: Relative to the germline gene, one junction end is altered; a read error may explain this. CDR3 coding DNA: TGCGCCAGCACAACGGCGTACAATGAGCGGTTCTTC. The encoded protein is CASTTAYNERFF. The chain employs TRBV5-1 and TRBJ2-1; D is uncertain. The CDR3 has 12 amino acids. Germline V gives CDR1 SGHRS, CDR2 YFSETQ.

The rearrangement links TRBV12-3 or TRBV12-4 to TRBJ1-2, with a possible D match to TRBD1 (6 bases). Deletions cut 2 bases from V and 6 bases from J, with 22 bases between. CDR3 length: 17 residues. The DNA of the CDR3 is TGTGCCAGCAGTTTATGGCAGGGGCCCCCGAATCCTCATGGCTACACCTTC. Protein product: CASSLWQGPPNPHGYTF.

CDR3 bases: TGTGCCAGTGGTAGAGGCCCCGGGGAGCTGTTTTTT. Protein product: CASGRGPGELFF. The chain couples TRBV19 to TRBJ2-2; no reliable D call. From germline, CDR1 is LNHDA and CDR2 SQIVND (reference sequence). This CDR3 comprises 12 residues. The germline V and J ends were trimmed by 8 bases and 6 bases, with 10 bases remaining between them.

Details on this clonotype: A much larger clone lies one base from this, so it may be a read error. The rearrangement links TRBV6-5 to TRBJ2-4, with 7 nucleotides matching TRBD1. The CDR3 totals 13 residues. Germline CDR1 MNHEY, CDR2 SVGAGI. Here the CDR3 DNA reads TGTACCAGCAGCCTGGGACAGAAAAACATTCAGTACTTC. This encodes CTSSLGQKNIQYF.

The chain couples TRBV29-1 to TRBJ2-7; possible D gene TRBD2, 5 bases. CDR1 is SQVTM, CDR2 ANQGSEA, per germline. The CDR3 has 15 amino acids. V lost 7 bases and J lost 3, with 22 bases in between. The CDR3 loop is CSAWGSVGVSYEQYF. For the CDR3, the DNA is TGCAGCGCCTGGGGATCGGTCGGGGTTAGCTACGAGCAGTACTTC.

V is TRBV6-5 and J is TRBJ1-1; D ambiguous. The germline gives CDR1 MNHEY, CDR2 SVGAGI. The CDR3 runs 14 residues. The ends were cut back, 0 bases at V and 1 base at J, with 6 bases in the middle. CDR3: CASSYSTKNTEAFF. CDR3 bases: TGTGCCAGCAGTTACTCGACAAAGAACACTGAAGCTTTCTTT.

The chain recombines TRBV25-1 with TRBJ1-2; 9 nucleotides align to TRBD1. There are 14 residues in the CDR3. Germline V gives CDR1 MGHDK, CDR2 SYGVNS. Losses at the gene ends were 6 bases for V and 1 base for J; bases not matched to a gene: 3. The CDR3 loop reads CASSNRGRNYGYTF. CDR3 nucleotides: TGTGCCAGCAGCAACAGGGGGCGTAACTATGGCTACACCTTC.

The rearrangement links TRBV2 to TRBJ2-1; 8 nucleotides match TRBD1. The CDR3 extends over 14 amino acids. CDR1 and CDR2 from the germline V gene are SNHLY and FYNNEI. After removal of 4 bases from V and 6 bases from J, the junction contained 5 bases not matched to a gene. The CDR3 reads CASSARTGRNEQFF. The DNA of the CDR3 is TGTGCCAGCAGTGCGCGGACAGGGCGCAATGAGCAGTTCTTC.

This chain joins TRBV5-1 and TRBJ2-3; the D gene is possibly TRBD1 (6 bases). The CDR3 totals 14 residues. Germline-derived CDR1 and CDR2 are SGHRS and YFSETQ. V was clipped by 1 base and J by 5 bases, with 11 bases between them. The DNA for the CDR3 is TGCGCCAGCAGCTTGATGGGGGCTGGAGATACGCAGTATTTT. Its protein is CASSLMGAGDTQYF.

The CDR3 nucleotides read TGCGCCAGCAGTTGGAGGACAGGGGCTTCCACCGGGGAGCTGTTTTTT. Protein sequence: CASSWRTGASTGELFF. The chain employs TRBV10-2 and TRBJ2-2, with TRBD1 identical over 9 bases. This CDR3 has 16 amino acids. Germline values: CDR1 WSHSY, CDR2 SAAADI. Germline trimming cut 5 bases from V and 4 bases from J; bases unmatched to any gene: 8.

The chain employs TRBV3-1 and TRBJ2-1; TRBD2 is a possible D gene (6 bases). Germline assignment: CDR1 LGHDT and CDR2 YNNKEL (reference sequence). The CDR3 loop spans 14 amino acids. Trimming left V 2 bases short and J 7 bases short, with 12 bases between. The CDR3 coding sequence is TGTGCCAGCAGCCAAAGGGCGGGGAAGAATGAGCAGTTCTTC. Translated: CASSQRAGKNEQFF.

This rearrangement joins TRBV27 to TRBJ1-1; D is undetermined. The germline V gene encodes CDR1 MNHEY and CDR2 SMNVEV (reference sequence). V gave up 2 bases and J gave up 1 base, with 8 bases separating them. CDR3 length: 14 amino acids. CDR3 sequence reads: CASSLKVTNTEAFF. The CDR3 coding sequence is TGTGCCAGCAGTTTAAAAGTGACGAACACTGAAGCTTTCTTT.

This chain links TRBV20-1 with TRBJ2-2, with D hard to call. Trimming removed 3 bases from V and 0 bases from J, with 5 bases in between. This CDR3 comprises 13 residues. The germline gives CDR1 DFQATT, CDR2 SNEGSKA (reference sequence). In DNA form, the CDR3 reads TGCAGTGCTAGGGTAACGAACACCGGGGAGCTGTTTTTT. Its protein is CSARVTNTGELFF.

In its sample, this clonotype was seen many times. The V call is TRBV27, the J call TRBJ2-1; no clear D gene. Germline V gives CDR1 MNHEY, CDR2 SMNVEV (reference sequence). This CDR3 is 16 amino acids long. The V end lost 7 bases, the J end lost 0 bases, and 16 bases lay between the germline ends. CDR3 coding DNA: TGTGCCAGCACCTCTTGGGTGCTGAGCTCCTACAATGAGCAGTTCTTC. Translation gives CASTSWVLSSYNEQFF.

The chain uses TRBV10-3 and TRBJ2-1; D is possibly TRBD1 (5 bases). Germline CDR1 ENHRY, CDR2 SYGVKD. The CDR3 consists of 12 residues. The ends were cut back, 10 bases at V and 10 bases at J, with 17 bases in the middle. The CDR3 spells CATGPDLYEQFF. The CDR3 DNA reads TGTGCCACAGGGCCAGATCTCTACGAGCAGTTCTTC.

The chain links TRBV13 to TRBJ2-7; 7 bases match TRBD1. V gave up 3 bases and J gave up 3 bases; unmatched junction bases: 5. CDR1 PRHDT and CDR2 FYEKMQ come from the germline V gene (reference sequence). The CDR3 loop spans 14 amino acids. CDR3 protein: CASSFRDSHYEQYF. CDR3 nucleotide sequence: TGTGCCAGCAGCTTCCGGGACAGCCACTACGAGCAGTACTTC.

The chain joins TRBV4-2 to TRBJ2-7; possible D gene TRBD1, 5 bases. Trimming took 0 bases from V and 12 from J, leaving 9 bases between them. The CDR3 covers 11 residues. Germline V gene data show CDR1 as LGHNA and CDR2 as YNFKEQ. CDR3 nucleotide sequence: TGTGCCAGCAGCCAAGAAGGGGCTCGGTACTTC. This codes for CASSQEGARYF.

Regarding this clonotype: One junction end does not reproduce the germline sequence, and a read error may be involved. CDR3 bases: TGTGCCTGCAGCTCCGTAGCGGGCCAGTTCTTC. Its translation is CACSSVAGQFF. The V and J genes are TRBV7-2 and TRBJ2-1; 7 bases are shared with TRBD2. Germline CDR1 reads SGHTA; CDR2 reads FQGNSA. The CDR3 contains 11 residues.

The CDR3 is CSVEQTGVVSHEQFF. The CDR3 DNA reads as TGCAGCGTAGAACAGACAGGGGTAGTATCGCATGAGCAGTTCTTC. V is TRBV29-1 and J is TRBJ2-1; 8 nucleotides match TRBD1. The V segment lost 6 bases and the J segment 8 bases; nucleotides outside the gene matches: 15. This CDR3 has 15 amino acids. CDR1 and CDR2 from the germline V gene are SQVTM and ANQGSEA.

The chain combines TRBV25-1 with TRBJ2-7; 8 bases are shared with TRBD1. CDR1 is MGHDK and CDR2 is SYGVNS in the germline V gene. This CDR3 has 21 residues. V was clipped by 3 bases and J by 0 bases; unmatched bases: 22. The CDR3 sequence is CASSEMEADREVLGLSYEQYF. Written as DNA, the CDR3 is TGTGCCAGCAGTGAGATGGAGGCGGACAGGGAAGTCCTCGGCCTCTCCTACGAGCAGTACTTC.

This clonotype was picked up one time. J is TRBJ1-3 and V is TRBV9; D is unresolved. Germline V gene lookup returns CDR1 SGDLS and CDR2 YYNGEE. The CDR3 loop spans 19 amino acids. Deletions cut 0 bases from V and 6 bases from J, with 25 bases between. CDR3 residues: CASSVDFLVRRNVLNTIYF. CDR3 DNA: TGTGCCAGCAGCGTAGATTTCTTAGTTCGACGGAACGTCTTAAACACCATATATTTT.

The table lists this clonotype with a count of one. The V call is TRBV6-2 or TRBV6-3, the J call TRBJ2-7, with D unclear. CDR3 size: 12 residues. Trimming removed 7 bases at V and 1 base at J, with 8 bases between. Germline V CDR1 and CDR2: MNHEY, SVGEGT. The CDR3 reads CASISLSYEQYF. CDR3 DNA: TGTGCCAGCATTTCTCTTTCCTACGAGCAGTACTTC.

Turning to this clonotype: An end of the junction differs from the germline gene, which may be a read error. V usage is TRBV7-2 and J usage is TRBJ2-6, with a weak D call TRBD2 (6 bases). The V gene's germline CDR1 is SGHTA and CDR2 FQGNSA. This CDR3 comprises 14 residues. This chain's CDR3 is CASSLAGGANVPTF. The CDR3 DNA follows: TGTGCCAGCAGCTTAGCTGGAGGGGCCAACGTCCCGACTTTC.